This T cell receptor beta chain was identified in a study of T-cell memory formation after mild COVID-19. Study-wide background: In these data, TCR clusters were largely donor specific.

Employing constant-segment primers, 5'RACE generated TCR alpha and TCR beta cDNA libraries bearing sample barcodes and UMIs. TCRdb reprocessed the 5' RACE reads with MiXCR, giving one entry per CDR3 protein. The sample includes some 130,000 distinct CDR3 sequences, approximately 15% of them seen just once. Trimming removed 5 bases at V and 2 bases at J, with 6 bases between. This CDR3 comprises 12 residues. Germline CDR1 MNHEY, CDR2 SVGAGI. This clonotype turned up a few times. Antigen unknown. Study-level findings and limits: Clones contracting over day 15 to 85 were CD4/CD8 balanced, with later expanders leaning CD4+.

The TCR sequence derives from an adult woman who had mild COVID-19 (a few samples of this study predate the infection). Cell type and time point are not known. This chain uses TRBV6-5 with TRBJ1-2; D gene uncertain. Sequences were obtained from PBMCs or a T cell subset sorted from them (not recorded which). The CDR3 loop reads CASSMDNYGYTF. CDR3 bases: TGTGCCAGCAGTATGGACAACTATGGCTACACCTTC.